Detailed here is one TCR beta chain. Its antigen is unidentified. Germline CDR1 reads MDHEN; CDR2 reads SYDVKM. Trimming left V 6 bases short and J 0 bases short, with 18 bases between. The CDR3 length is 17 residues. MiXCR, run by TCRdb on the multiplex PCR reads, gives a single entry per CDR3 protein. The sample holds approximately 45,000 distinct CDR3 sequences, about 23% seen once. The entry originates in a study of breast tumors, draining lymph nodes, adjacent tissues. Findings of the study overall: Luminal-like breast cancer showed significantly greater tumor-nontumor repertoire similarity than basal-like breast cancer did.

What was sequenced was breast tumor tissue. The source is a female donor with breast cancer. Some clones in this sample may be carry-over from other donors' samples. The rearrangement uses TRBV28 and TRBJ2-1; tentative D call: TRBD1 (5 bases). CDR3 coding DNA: TGTGCCAGCAGCATAGAGGCGACAGTGAGCTCCTACAATGAGCAGTTCTTC. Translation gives CASSIEATVSSYNEQFF. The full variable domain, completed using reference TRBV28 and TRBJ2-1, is DVKVTQSSRYLVKRTGEKVFLECVQDMDHENMFWYRQDPGLGLRLIYFSYDVKMKEKGDIPEGYSVSREKKERFSLILESASTNQTSMYLCASSIEATVSSYNEQFFGPGTRLTVL.